This TCR beta chain appears in the sequencing data of a study of T cell clones after liver transplantation. Turning to the study itself: Until 12-24 months post-transplant, subjects got standard immunosuppression and no induction.

TCRdb keeps only in-frame clones here, not all; method: immunoSEQ multiplex PCR. The sample records just over 80,000 clones, around four fifths being singletons. The V gene lost 0 bases and the J gene lost 8 bases, with 14 bases spanning the gap. This CDR3 has 15 amino acids. Germline V gives CDR1 MNHEY, CDR2 SVGAGI. Study-level results: The donor-reactive repertoire was only partly measurable in two subjects, lacking donor cells.

This clone turned up a few times. Its cognate antigen is unknown. The V and J genes are TRBV6-5 and TRBJ2-4, with D hard to call. This material consisted of CD4+ T cells from blood, taken roughly 3.5 years after liver transplant. The source of this sequence is a human patient who received a liver transplant. The graft donor may be the source of some T cells. The CDR3 here is CASSYSNRLRDIQYF. CDR3 DNA: TGTGCCAGCAGTTACTCGAACCGTCTCCGAGACATTCAGTACTTC.